The source of this T cell receptor beta chain is a study of T cells in women clearing cervical HPV infection. The study's findings and limits: Cases carried less TRBV6-7 than controls: about 0.1% versus 0.15%. T-cell numbers per sample were unknown and may explain richness differences.

Produced via immunoSEQ multiplex PCR; TCRdb's table is partial and in-frame only. The repertoire table contains 25,000 to 35,000 clones. In the case of this clone: Its antigen is as yet unknown. The read comes to an end 3 residues before the CDR3 does, leaving the germline J gene to fill in the end.

Germline V CDR1 and CDR2: WNHNN, SYGVQD (reference sequence). This CDR3 has 13 residues. V gave up 3 bases and J gave up 5 bases, with 9 bases separating them. V usage is TRBV10-1 and J usage is TRBJ2-3; D is perhaps TRBD1 (6 bases). The sequencing sample was made of blood buffy coat. This sequence originates from a woman aged 18 to 75 with a cervical HPV16 infection that either progressed to CIN3+ or cleared (not recorded which). CDR3 DNA, as far as it was read: TGCGCCAGCAGTGACCAGGGGAGAGATACG. It encodes CASSDQGRDT. The CDR3 as a whole reads CASSDQGRDTQYF.